A selection of T cell receptor beta chains follows, all from one sample in a study of early T cells in non-severe SARS-CoV-2 infection. TCRdb called the 5' RACE reads again in MiXCR, with one record for every CDR3 protein. The profile shows roughly 69,000 distinct CDR3 sequences, approximately 9.5% of them singletons. The sequencing sample was made of whole blood. These receptors all stem from an adult who was a healthcare worker with PCR-confirmed SARS-CoV-2 infection or an uninfected control (not recorded which). Each CDR3 is given with its conserved first and last residue. Part of the rows lack a size; the others show once, few, many or a class for expanded clones.

V	size	J	CDR3
TRBV29-1	many	TRBJ1-1	CSVDRSGGAEAFF
TRBV4-2	few	TRBJ1-1	CASSQVYQMNTEAFF
TRBV7-9	many	TRBJ1-6	CASSFRDSYSPLHF
TRBV6-5	many	TRBJ2-3	CASSYLKAGGPPDTQYF
TRBV18	.	TRBJ2-7	CASSPLGYEQYF
TRBV6-1	few	TRBJ1-2	CASSEDRDYGYTF
TRBV7-9	.	TRBJ2-2	CASSLSEALGTRDTGELFF
TRBV7-2	many	TRBJ2-7	CASSLEFSYEQYF
TRBV7-2	.	TRBJ2-4	CASSPLSATIKNIQYF
TRBV20-1	many	TRBJ2-1	CSASAREGSYNEQFF
TRBV6-6	few	TRBJ2-7	CASTPGQAYEQYF
TRBV6-2/TRBV6-3	.	TRBJ2-7	CASSLDRDTPYEQYF
TRBV20-1	few	TRBJ2-3	CSARDGGTTTDTQYF